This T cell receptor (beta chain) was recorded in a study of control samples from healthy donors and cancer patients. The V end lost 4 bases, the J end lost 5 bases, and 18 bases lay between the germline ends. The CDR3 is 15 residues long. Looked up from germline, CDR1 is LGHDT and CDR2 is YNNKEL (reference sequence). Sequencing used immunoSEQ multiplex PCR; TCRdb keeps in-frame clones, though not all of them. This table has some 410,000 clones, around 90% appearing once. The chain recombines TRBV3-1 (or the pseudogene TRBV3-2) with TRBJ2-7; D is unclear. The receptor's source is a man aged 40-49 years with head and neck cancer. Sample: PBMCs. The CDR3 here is CASSPLSRAPDEQYF. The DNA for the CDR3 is TGTGCCAGCAGCCCCCTCAGTCGGGCCCCCGACGAGCAGTACTTC.